This TCR beta chain is from a study of T-cell memory formation after mild COVID-19. TCRdb used MiXCR to reprocess the 5' RACE reads, holding one entry per CDR3 protein. The sample has 470,000 or so distinct CDR3 sequences; around 20% are singletons. The CDR3 has 14 amino acids. Germline V gene data show CDR1 as MNHNS and CDR2 as SASEGT. Trimming removed 6 bases at V and 2 bases at J, with 11 bases between. The chain couples TRBV6-1 to TRBJ2-1, with D perhaps matching TRBD1 or TRBD2 (7 bases each). Sequenced sample: PBMCs or a T cell subset sorted from them (not recorded which). This TCR came from an adult woman who had mild COVID-19 (a few samples of this study predate the infection). Cell type and time point are not known. The CDR3 protein is CASRGGTAYNEQFF. The CDR3 DNA sequence: TGTGCCAGCAGGGGGGGGACAGCCTACAATGAGCAGTTCTTC.